Listed here is a single T cell receptor beta chain. This receptor's antigen is unknown. It has no much larger one-base neighbor in the sample; base qualities were not kept. What the time point label conveys for this sample: baseline before first vaccination. Vaccinee samples came from UK trials COV001 and COV002, including a single-blind randomized controlled phase 2/3 trial of AZD1222 (ChAdOx1 nCoV-19) in healthy adults. Trial participant PBMC samples were collected at day 0 and day 28 after the second dose for TCRbeta chain sequencing. The data were taken from a study of T cell responses to AZD1222 COVID-19 vaccine (dated by TCRdb to about 2021). Background for the entire study: AZD1222 recipients whose second dose came at about 4 weeks and those whose second dose came at about 12 weeks were combined into one group, since spike-specific TCR depth and breadth did not differ between the two schedules. Trial participants were enrolled by age into subgroups of 18-55, 56-69 and 70-plus years, and about 150, 27 and 61 TCR-sequenced participants, respectively, were included in these subgroups. A total of 233 trial participants underwent TCR sequencing, of whom some 210 received two doses of AZD1222 and 26 received two doses of the MenACWY control vaccine.

Overall results and qualifications from the work: Most participants were white British and females outnumbered males, and the authors suggested that clonal diversity may have been underestimated. Because no day 14 peak-response samples were available, the repertoires could be characterized only after the peak T cell response. The vaccine-associated CD4 TCRs covered the entire spike protein, and the dominant responses fell in regions 160-218 and 743-854. In the small 56-69-year group, the increase in depth fell short of significance, most likely because of low power. Only five to seven AZD1222 recipients were SARS-CoV-2 seropositive at baseline, limiting conclusions about previously exposed vaccinees. A significant rise in spike-specific TCR breadth and depth was observed after two AZD1222 doses relative to day 0 and relative to MenACWY recipients. Reportedly, close to half of the unique spike-specific TCRs recognized epitopes lying outside the regions that are mutated in the B.1.351 and B.1.1.7 variants.

The CDR3 regions of human TCRbeta chains were analyzed by immunosequencing. The authors processed their data as follows. Repertoire TCRs were matched against a reference library of SARS-CoV-2-specific TCRs generated with the MIRA antigen-specificity platform. Breadth was defined as the fraction of unique TCRs that were SARS-CoV-2-associated, and depth was defined as the fraction of total T cells that were SARS-CoV-2-associated. Each spike-specific TCR was assigned to its reactive spike region and to a CD4 or CD8 class using the MIRA data. Log10-transformed breadth and depth values were compared by one-way ANOVA with Sidak's multiple comparisons tests. The table was pulled from immuneACCESS by TCRdb, which kept in-frame rearrangements only. Such tables lose some clones; where checked, under half of the loss comes from unresolved V genes, and the rest has no known cause. D and trimming were read from the DNA, whereas the V and J calls and clone size are those reported in that table. The sample table records roughly 100,000 clones; approximately 84% of these occur just once. Of the sample, 16% is held by the ten largest clones.

The V and J ends are trimmed by 1 base and 2 bases, leaving 12 bases between them. From its cysteine to its phenylalanine, the CDR3 spans 15 amino acids. Solely the CDR3 DNA is kept, with 45 bases framed from the first base. Based on the germline V gene (reference sequence), the CDR1 and CDR2 sequences are LNHNV and YYDKDF. This sequence originates from an adult in good health. The chain was built from TRBV15 and TRBJ2-7; the D gene remains uncertain. Sequenced material: peripheral blood, taken on day 0 of AZD1222 vaccination. The bases are TGTGCCACCAGCAGAGGAAGGGCAGGCCCCTACGAGCAGTACTTC. This codes for CATSRGRAGPYEQYF.